This TCR beta chain is from a study of blood T cell repertoires in COVID-19. As for the study in general: From T cells, B-cell-depleted T cells, or PBMCs came the material, which was cDNA or gDNA.

Profiling relied on immunoSEQ multiplex PCR, and the TCRdb table lists in-frame clones only, not all of them. The sample records about 190,000 clones, around four fifths being singletons. With 4 bases clipped from V and 4 bases from J, the junction kept 8 bases outside the gene matches. Germline CDR1 LNHDA, CDR2 SQIVND (reference sequence). There are 16 residues in the CDR3. The TCR originated in a man aged 25 to 40 with active or convalescent COVID-19. This chain joins TRBV19 and TRBJ2-5, with 11 positions matching TRBD1. Sequencing used peripheral blood. CDR3 protein: CASSKLGQGAGETQYF. CDR3 nucleotides: TGTGCCAGTAGTAAACTCGGACAGGGGGCAGGAGAGACCCAGTACTTC.